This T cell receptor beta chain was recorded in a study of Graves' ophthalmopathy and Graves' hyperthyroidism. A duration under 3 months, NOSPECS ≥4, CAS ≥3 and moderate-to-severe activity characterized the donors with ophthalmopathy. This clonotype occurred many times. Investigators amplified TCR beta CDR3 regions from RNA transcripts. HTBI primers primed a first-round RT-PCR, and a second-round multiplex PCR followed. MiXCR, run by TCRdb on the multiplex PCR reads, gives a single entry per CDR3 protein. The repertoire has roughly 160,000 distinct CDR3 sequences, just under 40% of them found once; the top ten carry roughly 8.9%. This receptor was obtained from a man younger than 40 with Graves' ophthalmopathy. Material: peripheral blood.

CDR3 residues: CSAARTSVYEQYF. The CDR3 DNA reads as TGCAGTGCCGCTCGGACTAGTGTATACGAGCAGTACTTC. J is TRBJ2-7 and V is TRBV20-1; 7 nucleotides agree with TRBD2. Germline CDR1 is DFQATT and CDR2 is SNEGSKA (reference sequence). Unmatched junction bases numbered 9, after V lost 6 bases and J lost 4 bases. This CDR3 is 13 amino acids long.